Below are 5 T cell receptor beta chains sequenced from a single sample in a study of T cell responses to AZD1222 COVID-19 vaccine. Data came from immunoSEQ multiplex PCR; TCRdb stores just in-frame clones and leaves some out. The table has around 150,000 clones, more than 80% seen once. This specimen was peripheral blood, taken on day 0 of AZD1222 vaccination. These receptors were obtained from an adult in good health.

This chain joins TRBV5-6 and TRBJ2-1; D is possibly TRBD1 (5 bases). The V gene's germline CDR1 is SGHDT and CDR2 YYEEEE. The germline V and J ends were trimmed by 2 bases and 6 bases, with 12 bases remaining between them. The CDR3 totals 14 residues. CDR3 protein: CASSFRRVGNEQFF. CDR3 in DNA: TGTGCCAGCAGCTTCCGCAGGGTGGGCAATGAGCAGTTCTTC.

The gene calls are TRBV10-3 and TRBJ2-3; the D is unclear. V was clipped by 7 bases and J by 5 bases, with 13 bases between them. The CDR3 covers 13 residues. Germline V gives CDR1 ENHRY, CDR2 SYGVKD. The CDR3 nucleotides are TGTGCCATCACCCCGAATGAGAAAGATACGCAGTATTTT. As protein: CAITPNEKDTQYF.

The V and J genes are TRBV28 and TRBJ1-5, with 9 bases matching TRBD1. The germline gives CDR1 MDHEN, CDR2 SYDVKM. V shed 6 bases, J shed 4 bases, and the junction held 7 bases outside the gene matches. The CDR3 is made up of 15 amino acids. The CDR3 DNA reads TGTGCCAGCAGCCCAGGGGGACAGGGTAATCAGCCCCAGCATTTT. It specifies CASSPGGQGNQPQHF.

The chain carries TRBV5-1 and TRBJ1-2; 7 bases fit TRBD1. Trimming took 2 bases from V and 1 from J; bases not matched to a gene: 8. The CDR3 totals 16 residues. From germline, CDR1 is SGHRS and CDR2 YFSETQ. The CDR3: CASSFQGGGLNYGYTF. The CDR3 nucleotides read TGCGCCAGCAGCTTCCAGGGGGGCGGACTTAACTATGGCTACACCTTC.

The J gene is TRBJ1-4, the V gene TRBV5-1; unclear D gene. CDR1 is SGHRS, CDR2 YFSETQ, per germline. The CDR3 contains 14 residues. Between the trimmed V and J ends, which lost 4 bases and 5 bases, there was a span of 12 bases. This chain's CDR3 is CASSGKGGNEKLFF. In DNA, the CDR3 is TGCGCCAGCAGCGGCAAAGGTGGGAATGAAAAACTGTTTTTT.